Given below is one T cell receptor beta chain in context. The antigen remains unidentified. The assay was immunoSEQ multiplex PCR, and TCRdb's table has in-frame clones only and misses some. The sample lists roughly 72,000 clones; 75% to 85% were seen once. This record belongs to a study of T cells in localized non-small cell lung cancer. Study-level findings and limits: Longer overall survival associated with higher blood T cell density; shorter survival with higher adjacent-lung clonality. Because researchers sequenced only one region of the tumor, heterogeneity is still possible.

The specimen comprised peripheral blood, sampled before any cancer treatment. The sequence was obtained from a female donor at least 60 years old with stage I lung adenocarcinoma.

CDR3 DNA: TGTGCCAGTAGTTCACAGGGCCAAGGATCTGGAAACACCATATATTTT. It encodes CASSSQGQGSGNTIYF. The rearrangement joins TRBV19 to TRBJ1-3; TRBD1 might be the D (6 bases). Germline CDR1 reads LNHDA; CDR2 reads SQIVND (reference sequence). This CDR3 has 16 residues. Trimming removed 5 bases from V and 1 base from J, with 15 bases in between.